Here is one T cell receptor (beta chain) with its context. Its target is not known. The sample is drawn from a study of monozygotic twins with inflammatory bowel disease. Without any T cell sorting, total RNA was isolated from whole blood. Findings of the study overall: Distinct T cell subtypes could not be told apart. For IBD, no single strong associated signal or clonotype was supported.

TCRdb re-analyzed the 5' RACE reads; it lists each CDR3 protein once, without DNA. Its listing shows about 170,000 distinct CDR3 sequences. The sample taken for sequencing was blood. The source is a human donor with ulcerative colitis or Crohn's disease, or a healthy co-twin of an affected twin (not recorded which).

This CDR3 is CASSLDRENTEAFF. The rearrangement links TRBV5-4 to TRBJ1-1. Germline V lookup: CDR1 SGHNT, CDR2 YYREEE (reference sequence). The CDR3 has 14 residues.